What follows are 5 T cell receptor beta chains derived from one specimen sequenced in a study of metastatic and nonmetastatic thyroid tumors. TCRdb re-called the PCR reads with MiXCR. The profile covers roughly 30,000 clones, with over 15% appearing a single time and under 12% taken by the ten largest. None of the patients had undergone any treatment ahead of thyroid surgery. Sequencing was carried out using blood. These receptors all stem from a female donor with papillary thyroid cancer or a benign thyroid nodule (not recorded which). Some clones in this sample may be carry-over from other donors' samples.

The chain couples TRBV20-1 to TRBJ1-5, with D perhaps matching TRBD1 (6 bases). This CDR3 region has 15 residues. Deletions cut 0 bases from V and 5 bases from J, with 14 bases between. The germline V gene encodes CDR1 DFQATT and CDR2 SNEGSKA (reference sequence). The CDR3 DNA follows: TGCAGTGCTAGAGATCCCAGGAGGGGGGATCAGCCCCAGCATTTT. Translating it yields CSARDPRRGDQPQHF.

This clone was seen at least ten times. J is TRBJ2-3 and V is TRBV12-3 or TRBV12-4; 7 bases agree with TRBD1. The CDR3 length is 15 residues. After removal of 6 bases from V and 1 base from J, the junction contained 7 bases not matched to a gene. The CDR3 coding sequence is TGTGCCAGCAGCCACGACAGGGCCCGCACAGATACGCAGTATTTT. Translating it yields CASSHDRARTDTQYF.

Many counts were recorded for this clone. The chain has TRBV7-8 and TRBJ2-2; possible D gene TRBD2, 6 bases. CDR3 size: 16 residues. Trimming pared 5 bases from V and 4 bases from J, leaving 17 bases between. Germline-derived CDR1 and CDR2 are SGHVS and FQNEAQ. The CDR3 loop reads CASSASSGTGTGELFF. The CDR3 region has the DNA TGTGCCAGCAGCGCCTCGTCCGGGACTGGCACCGGGGAGCTGTTTTTT. Based on the CDR3 plus reference TRBV7-8 and TRBJ2-2, the full variable domain is GAGVSQSPRYKVAKRGQDVALRCDPISGHVSLFWYQQALGQGPEFLTYFQNEAQLDKSGLPSDRFFAERPEGSVSTLKIQRTQQEDSAVYLCASSASSGTGTGELFFGEGSRLTVL.

This clone was observed at least ten times. The V and J genes are TRBV19 and TRBJ2-1; D is perhaps TRBD2 (6 bases). The V and J ends lost 4 bases and 1 base respectively, with 11 bases between them. There are 15 residues in the CDR3. The germline CDR1 and CDR2 sequences are LNHDA and SQIVND (reference sequence). This chain's CDR3 is CASSKSRESYNEQFF. As DNA, the CDR3 is TGTGCCAGTAGTAAAAGTCGGGAGTCCTACAATGAGCAGTTCTTC.

This clone was recorded at least ten times. V is TRBV20-1 and J is TRBJ1-2, with TRBD1 matching over 10 bases. CDR3 length: 17 amino acids. CDR1 DFQATT and CDR2 SNEGSKA come from the germline V gene (reference sequence). Trimming took 3 bases from V and 0 from J; bases not matched to a gene: 10. For the CDR3, the DNA is TGCAGTGCTAGGGTCGAGAGGACAGGGGGAACTAACTATGGCTACACCTTC. It encodes CSARVERTGGTNYGYTF.